This T cell receptor beta chain is from a study of molecular identifiers for immune sequencing clone quantification. Each CDR3 protein gets one entry after TCRdb re-called the PCR reads with MiXCR. The sample holds more than 250,000 distinct CDR3 sequences; over 20% are singletons and the top ten take approximately 0.8%. The CDR3 extends over 16 amino acids. Germline CDR1 and CDR2: SEHNR and FQNEAQ (reference sequence). With regard to this clonotype: A junction boundary mismatches the germline segment, possibly from a read error.

Sequenced: naive CD8+ T cells from blood, with Jurkat cell RNA spiked in. The subset denotes: FACS-sorted CD8+CD4-CCR7+CD45RA+ naive T cells. This receptor was obtained from a human donor in good health. Some libraries in this study had Jurkat cell RNA spiked in. The chain links TRBV7-9 to TRBJ2-7; 7 bases fit TRBD1. Here the CDR3 reads CTSSLAPGTDEHEQYF. The CDR3 DNA sequence: TGTACCAGCAGCTTAGCCCCCGGGACAGATGAGCACGAGCAGTACTTC.